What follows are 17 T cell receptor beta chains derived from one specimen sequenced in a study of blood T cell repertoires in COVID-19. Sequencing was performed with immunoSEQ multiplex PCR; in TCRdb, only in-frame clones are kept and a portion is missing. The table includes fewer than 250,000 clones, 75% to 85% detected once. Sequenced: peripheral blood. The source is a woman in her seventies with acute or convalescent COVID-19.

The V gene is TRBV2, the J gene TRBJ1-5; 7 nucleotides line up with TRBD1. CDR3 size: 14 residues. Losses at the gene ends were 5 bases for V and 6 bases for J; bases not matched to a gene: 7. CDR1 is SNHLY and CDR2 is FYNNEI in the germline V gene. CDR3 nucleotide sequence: TGTGCCAGCAGTCCTGACAGGGTCGGTCAGCCCCAGCATTTT. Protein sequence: CASSPDRVGQPQHF.

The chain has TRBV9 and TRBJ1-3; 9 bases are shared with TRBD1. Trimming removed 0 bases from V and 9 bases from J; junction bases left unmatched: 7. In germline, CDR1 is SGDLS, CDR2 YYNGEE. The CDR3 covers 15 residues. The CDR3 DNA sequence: TGTGCCAGCAGCGTAGATCAACAGGGGGCTCGCACCATATATTTT. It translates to CASSVDQQGARTIYF. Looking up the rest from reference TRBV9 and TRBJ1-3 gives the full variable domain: DSGVTQTPKHLITATGQRVTLRCSPRSGDLSVYWYQQSLDQGLQFLIQYYNGEERAKGNILERFSAQQFPDLHSELNLSSLELGDSALYFCASSVDQQGARTIYFGEGSWLTVV.

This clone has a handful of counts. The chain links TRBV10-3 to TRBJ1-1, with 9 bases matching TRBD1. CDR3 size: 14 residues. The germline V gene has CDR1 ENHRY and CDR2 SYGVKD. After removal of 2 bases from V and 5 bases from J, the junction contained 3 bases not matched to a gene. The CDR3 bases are TGTGCCATCAGTGAGGGACAGGGGCGAACTGAAGCTTTCTTT. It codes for CAISEGQGRTEAFF.

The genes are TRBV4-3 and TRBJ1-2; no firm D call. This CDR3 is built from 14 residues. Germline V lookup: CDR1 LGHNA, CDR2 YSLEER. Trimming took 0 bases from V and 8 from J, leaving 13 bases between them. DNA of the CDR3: TGCGCCAGCAGCCAAGATGCCGACAACTGGGGCTACACCTTC. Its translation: CASSQDADNWGYTF.

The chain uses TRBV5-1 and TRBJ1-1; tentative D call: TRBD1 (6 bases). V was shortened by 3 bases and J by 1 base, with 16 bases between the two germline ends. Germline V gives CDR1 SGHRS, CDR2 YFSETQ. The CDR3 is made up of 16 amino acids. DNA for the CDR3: TGCGCCAGCAGCTCGACCCCACAGGACAGGAACACTGAAGCTTTCTTT. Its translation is CASSSTPQDRNTEAFF.

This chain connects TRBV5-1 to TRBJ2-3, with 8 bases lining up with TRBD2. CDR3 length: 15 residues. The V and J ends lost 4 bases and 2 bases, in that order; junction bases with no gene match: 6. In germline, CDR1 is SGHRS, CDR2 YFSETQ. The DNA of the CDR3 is TGCGCCAGCAGCGGAGGGACTAGGGACACAGATACGCAGTATTTT. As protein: CASSGGTRDTDTQYF. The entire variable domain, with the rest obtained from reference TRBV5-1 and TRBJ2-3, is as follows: KAGVTQTPRYLIKTRGQQVTLSCSPISGHRSVSWYQQTPGQGLQFLFEYFSETQRNKGNFPGRFSGRQFSNSRSEMNVSTLELGDSALYLCASSGGTRDTDTQYFGPGTRLTVL.

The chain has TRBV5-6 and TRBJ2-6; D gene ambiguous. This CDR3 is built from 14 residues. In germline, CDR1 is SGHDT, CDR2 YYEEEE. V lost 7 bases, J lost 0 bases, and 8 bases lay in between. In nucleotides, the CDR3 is TGTGCCAGCCCCTATTCCTCTGGGGCCAACGTCCTGACTTTC. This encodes CASPYSSGANVLTF.

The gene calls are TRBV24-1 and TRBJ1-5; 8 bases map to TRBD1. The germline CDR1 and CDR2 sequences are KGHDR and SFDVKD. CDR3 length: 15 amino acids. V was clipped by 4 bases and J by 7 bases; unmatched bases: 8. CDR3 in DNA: TGTGCCACCAGTGAGACGGGACAGGTGGGCCAGCCCCAGCATTTT. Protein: CATSETGQVGQPQHF.

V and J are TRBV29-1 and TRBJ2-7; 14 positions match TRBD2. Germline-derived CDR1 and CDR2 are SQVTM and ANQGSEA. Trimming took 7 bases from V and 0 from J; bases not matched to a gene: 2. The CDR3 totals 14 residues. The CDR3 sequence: CSAGTSGGSYEQYF. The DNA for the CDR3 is TGCAGCGCTGGGACTAGCGGGGGCTCCTACGAGCAGTACTTC.

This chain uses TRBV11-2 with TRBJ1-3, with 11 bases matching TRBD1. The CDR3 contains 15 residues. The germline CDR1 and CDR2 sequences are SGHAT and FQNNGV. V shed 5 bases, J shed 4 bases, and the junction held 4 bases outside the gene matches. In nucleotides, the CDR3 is TGTGCCAGCAGCCCGGACAGGGGGCAAGGAAACACCATATATTTT. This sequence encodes CASSPDRGQGNTIYF.

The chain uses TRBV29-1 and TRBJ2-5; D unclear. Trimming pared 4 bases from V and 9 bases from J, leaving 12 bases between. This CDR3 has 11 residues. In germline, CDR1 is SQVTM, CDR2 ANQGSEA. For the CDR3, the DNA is TGCAGCGTTGTCGGTCCCGTCGCCCAGTACTTC. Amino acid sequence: CSVVGPVAQYF.

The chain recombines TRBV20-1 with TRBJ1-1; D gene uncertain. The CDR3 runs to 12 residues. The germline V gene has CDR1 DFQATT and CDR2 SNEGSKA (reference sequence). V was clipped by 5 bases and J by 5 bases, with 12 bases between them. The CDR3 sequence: CSACELTTEAFF. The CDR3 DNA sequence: TGCAGTGCTTGTGAATTAACTACTGAAGCTTTCTTT.

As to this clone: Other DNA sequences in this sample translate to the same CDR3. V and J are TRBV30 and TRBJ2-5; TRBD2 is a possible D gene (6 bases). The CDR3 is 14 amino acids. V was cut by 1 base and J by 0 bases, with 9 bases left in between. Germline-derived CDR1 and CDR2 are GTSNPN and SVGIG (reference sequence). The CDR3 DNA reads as TGTGCCTGGAGTGGTGGAGGGAACCAAGAGACCCAGTACTTC. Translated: CAWSGGGNQETQYF.

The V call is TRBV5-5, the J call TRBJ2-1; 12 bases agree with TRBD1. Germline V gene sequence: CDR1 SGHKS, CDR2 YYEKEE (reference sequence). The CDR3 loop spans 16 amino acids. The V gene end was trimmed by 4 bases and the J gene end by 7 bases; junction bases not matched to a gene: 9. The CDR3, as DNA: TGTGCCAGCAGCACCGCCGGGACAGGGGGCCGGAATGAGCAGTTCTTC. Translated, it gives CASSTAGTGGRNEQFF.

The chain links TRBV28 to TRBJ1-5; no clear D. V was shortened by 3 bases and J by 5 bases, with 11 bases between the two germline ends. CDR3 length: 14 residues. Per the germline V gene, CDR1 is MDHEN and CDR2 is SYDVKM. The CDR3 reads CASSFGVGDQPQHF. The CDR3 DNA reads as TGTGCCAGCAGTTTCGGGGTCGGGGATCAGCCCCAGCATTTT.

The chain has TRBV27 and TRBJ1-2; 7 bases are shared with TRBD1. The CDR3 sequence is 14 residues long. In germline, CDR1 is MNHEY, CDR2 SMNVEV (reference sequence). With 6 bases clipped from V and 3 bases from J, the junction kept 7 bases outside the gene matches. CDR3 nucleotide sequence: TGTGCCAGCAGACCACAGGGGATTCACTATGGCTACACCTTC. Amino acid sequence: CASRPQGIHYGYTF.

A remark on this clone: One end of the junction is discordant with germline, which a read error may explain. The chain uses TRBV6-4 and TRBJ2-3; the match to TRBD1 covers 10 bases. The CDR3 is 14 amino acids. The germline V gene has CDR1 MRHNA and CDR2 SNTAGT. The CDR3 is CASSGTGVADTQFF. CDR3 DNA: TGTGCCAGCAGCGGGACAGGGGTGGCAGATACGCAGTTTTTT.